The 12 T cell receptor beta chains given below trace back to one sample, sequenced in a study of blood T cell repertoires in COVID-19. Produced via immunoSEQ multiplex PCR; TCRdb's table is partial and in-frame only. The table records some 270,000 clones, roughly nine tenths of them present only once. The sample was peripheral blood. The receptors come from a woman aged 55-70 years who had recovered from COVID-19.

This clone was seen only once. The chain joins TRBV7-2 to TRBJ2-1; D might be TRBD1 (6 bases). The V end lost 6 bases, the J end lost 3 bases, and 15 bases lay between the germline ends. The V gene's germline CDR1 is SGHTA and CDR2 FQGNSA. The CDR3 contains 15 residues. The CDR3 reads CASSPYRVGYNEQFF. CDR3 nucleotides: TGTGCCAGCAGTCCATACAGGGTGGGCTACAATGAGCAGTTCTTC.

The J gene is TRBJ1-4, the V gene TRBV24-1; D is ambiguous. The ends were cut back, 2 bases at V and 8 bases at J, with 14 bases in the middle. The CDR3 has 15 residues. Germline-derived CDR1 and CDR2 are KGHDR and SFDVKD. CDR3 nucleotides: TGTGCCACCAGTGATTATGAGATTACTCGGGAAAAACTGTTTTTT. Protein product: CATSDYEITREKLFF.

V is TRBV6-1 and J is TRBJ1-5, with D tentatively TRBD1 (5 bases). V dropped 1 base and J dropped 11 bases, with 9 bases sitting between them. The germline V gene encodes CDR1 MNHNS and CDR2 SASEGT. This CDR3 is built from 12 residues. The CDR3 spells CASSEDRPAQHF. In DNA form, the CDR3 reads TGTGCCAGCAGTGAAGACAGGCCTGCCCAGCATTTT.

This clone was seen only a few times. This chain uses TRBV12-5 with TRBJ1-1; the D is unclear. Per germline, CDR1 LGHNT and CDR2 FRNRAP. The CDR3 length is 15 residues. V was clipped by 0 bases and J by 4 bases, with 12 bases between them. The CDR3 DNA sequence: TGTGCTAGTGGTTTGGTTGGCAGCGGAGGCACTGAAGCTTTCTTT. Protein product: CASGLVGSGGTEAFF. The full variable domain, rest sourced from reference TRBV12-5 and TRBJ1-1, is DARVTQTPRHKVTEMGQEVTMRCQPILGHNTVFWYRQTMMQGLELLAYFRNRAPLDDSGMPKDRFSAEMPDATLATLKIQPSEPRDSAVYFCASGLVGSGGTEAFFGQGTRLTVV.

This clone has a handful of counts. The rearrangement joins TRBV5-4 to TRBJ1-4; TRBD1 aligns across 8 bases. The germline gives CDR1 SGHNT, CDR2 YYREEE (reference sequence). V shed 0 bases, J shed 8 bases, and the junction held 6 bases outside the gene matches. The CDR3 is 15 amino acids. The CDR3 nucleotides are TGTGCCAGCAGCTTGGCGACAGGGGAAGGAGAAAAACTGTTTTTT. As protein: CASSLATGEGEKLFF. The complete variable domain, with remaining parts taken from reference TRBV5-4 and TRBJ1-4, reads ETGVTQSPTHLIKTRGQQVTLRCSSQSGHNTVSWYQQALGQGPQFIFQYYREEENGRGNFPPRFSGLQFPNYSSELNVNALELDDSALYLCASSLATGEGEKLFFGSGTQLSVL.

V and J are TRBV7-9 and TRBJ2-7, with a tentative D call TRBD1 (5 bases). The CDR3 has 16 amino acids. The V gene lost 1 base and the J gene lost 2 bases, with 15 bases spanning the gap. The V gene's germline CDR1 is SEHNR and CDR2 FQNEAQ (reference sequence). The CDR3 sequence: CASSLGFEVGAYEQYF. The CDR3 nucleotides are TGTGCCAGCAGCTTAGGCTTTGAGGTAGGGGCCTACGAGCAGTACTTC.

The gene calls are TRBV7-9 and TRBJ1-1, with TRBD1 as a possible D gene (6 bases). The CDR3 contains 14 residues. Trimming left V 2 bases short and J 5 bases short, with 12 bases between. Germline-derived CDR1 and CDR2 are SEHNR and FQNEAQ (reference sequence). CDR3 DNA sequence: TGTGCCAGCAGCTTATCCCAGGGACATACTGAAGCTTTCTTT. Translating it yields CASSLSQGHTEAFF.

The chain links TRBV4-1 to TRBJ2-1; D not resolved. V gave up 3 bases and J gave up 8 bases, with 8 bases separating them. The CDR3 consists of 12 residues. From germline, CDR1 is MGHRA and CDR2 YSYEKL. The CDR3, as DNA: TGCGCCAGCAGCCACCAGTCTGATGAGCAGTTCTTC. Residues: CASSHQSDEQFF.

CDR3 sequence reads: CASSEWDREAFF. The CDR3, as DNA: TGTGCCAGCAGTGAATGGGACAGGGAGGCTTTCTTT. The chain carries TRBV2 and TRBJ1-1, with 9 bases matching TRBD1. V lost 2 bases to trimming and J lost 11 bases; unmatched junction nucleotides: 3. Germline V gives CDR1 SNHLY, CDR2 FYNNEI. CDR3 length: 12 residues.

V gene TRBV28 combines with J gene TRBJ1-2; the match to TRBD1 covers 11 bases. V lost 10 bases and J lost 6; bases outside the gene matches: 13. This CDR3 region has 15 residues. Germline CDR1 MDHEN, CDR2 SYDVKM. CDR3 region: CAIRLRDRGKDGYTF. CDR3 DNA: TGTGCCATTAGACTCCGGGACAGGGGGAAAGATGGCTACACCTTC.

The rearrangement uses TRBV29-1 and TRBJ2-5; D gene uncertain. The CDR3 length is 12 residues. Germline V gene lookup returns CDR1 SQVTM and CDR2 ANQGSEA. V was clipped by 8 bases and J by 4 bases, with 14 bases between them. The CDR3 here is CSIGVRGETQYF. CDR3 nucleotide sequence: TGCAGCATTGGGGTCCGAGGAGAGACCCAGTACTTC.

CDR3: CASSSLGGRSNQPQHF. The CDR3 DNA follows: TGTGCCAGCTCGTCGCTGGGAGGACGAAGCAATCAGCCCCAGCATTTT. The V gene is TRBV7-2, the J gene TRBJ1-5, with D unclear. CDR3 length: 16 residues. V was pared by 8 bases and J by 1 base, with 18 bases between. Germline assignment: CDR1 SGHTA and CDR2 FQGNSA.